This entry is about one T cell receptor beta chain. Antigen unknown. TCRdb keeps only in-frame clones here, not all; method: immunoSEQ multiplex PCR. In the table there are tens of thousands of clones, about nine tenths of which are singletons. This sample stems from a study of a mutant IDH1 vaccine in newly diagnosed glioma. As for the study in general: Averaging around 42 years of age, treated patients were about 60% male and approximately 38% female.

Time point: week 23, last vaccination. All doses held 300 ug of mutant IDH1 20-mer peptide, with topical imiquimod. Whole-study results and caveats: Across multiple MHC alleles, 85% to 95% of patients had vaccine-induced responses.

Trimming at V came to 4 bases and at J to 3 bases, leaving 5 bases not matched to a gene. This CDR3 contains 14 residues. Germline loops: CDR1 SGHDN, CDR2 FVKESK. The input for sequencing was PBMCs, taken from a glioma patient whose treatment included an IDH1 peptide vaccine. The source is a man aged 35-49 years with glioma. The chain recombines TRBV14 with TRBJ1-2; 7 nucleotides align to TRBD1. The CDR3 is CASSPGTAYYGYTF. CDR3 nucleotides: TGTGCCAGCAGCCCCGGGACAGCCTACTATGGCTACACCTTC. Drawing the rest from reference TRBV14 and TRBJ1-2, the complete variable domain is EAGVTQFPSHSVIEKGQTVTLRCDPISGHDNLYWYRRVMGKEIKFLLHFVKESKQDESGMPNNRFLAERTGGTYSTLKVQPAELEDSGVYFCASSPGTAYYGYTFGSGTRLTVV.